This T cell receptor beta chain was obtained from a study of cytomegalovirus exposure and HLA in healthy donors. The study drew the donors from its roughly 120-subject validation cohort, separate from the approximately 700-subject first cohort. The assay was immunoSEQ multiplex PCR, and TCRdb's table has in-frame clones only and misses some. The profile shows 100,000 to 150,000 clones, around 95% of them singletons. This clone showed up just once. No antigen is known for it. Study findings and constraints: Investigators reported 150 to 200 TCR beta chains as tied to cytomegalovirus. In vitro assays verified that a few CMV-associated chains recognized CMV antigens specifically.

CDR3 size: 14 residues. CDR1 is SGHNT and CDR2 is YENEEA in the germline V gene. With 0 bases removed from V and 4 bases from J, the gap between germline ends came to 9 bases. Sequenced: PBMCs. The chain joins TRBV11-3 to TRBJ2-5, with TRBD1 as a possible D gene (6 bases). The receptor was derived from a man aged 18 to 30 in good health and CMV-seronegative. The CDR3 bases are TGTGCCAGCAGCTTAGATGTGGGGGCAGAGACCCAGTACTTC. Amino acid sequence: CASSLDVGAETQYF.